The 17 T cell receptor beta chains below were found in one sample sequenced in a study of T cells after yellow fever vaccination. TCRdb redid the calling of the 5' RACE reads with MiXCR, one entry per CDR3 protein. The sample lists roughly 240,000 distinct CDR3 sequences; approximately 6.3% were seen once. Sample: CD4+ T cells sorted from PBMCs, taken on the day of the yellow fever booster vaccination. The receptors shown here come from a man younger than 40 who received the YFV17D yellow fever vaccine.

Turning to this clonotype: This may come from a read error, since a much larger clone is one base off. The gene calls are TRBV7-9 and TRBJ2-2, with D possibly TRBD2 on 6 matching bases. The CDR3 runs 16 residues. Germline V gene lookup returns CDR1 SEHNR and CDR2 FQNEAQ (reference sequence). V was cut by 0 bases and J by 4 bases, with 12 bases left in between. CDR3 DNA: TGTGCCAGCAGCTTAGCCGGCGGGACGGCCACCGGGGAGCTGTTTTTT. Encoded protein: CASSLAGGTATGELFF.

The rearrangement links TRBV20-1 to TRBJ2-3; D remains ambiguous. The V end lost 0 bases, the J end lost 8 bases, and 12 bases lay between the germline ends. CDR1 and CDR2 (germline): DFQATT, SNEGSKA (reference sequence). The CDR3 covers 13 residues. DNA of the CDR3: TGCAGTGCTAGAGATGGCCACCGGAGTACGCAGTATTTT. Its protein product is CSARDGHRSTQYF.

This clonotype was seen repeatedly, ten times or more. This chain uses TRBV20-1 with TRBJ2-7; 10 bases are shared with TRBD2. The trim removed 1 base at V and 4 bases at J, leaving 7 bases unmatched. CDR1 is DFQATT, CDR2 SNEGSKA, per germline (reference sequence). This CDR3 is 15 amino acids long. The CDR3 bases are TGCAGTGCTAGAGCGACCACTAGCGGGGCATACGAGCAGTACTTC. Residues: CSARATTSGAYEQYF.

This clonotype was observed a few times. The genes are TRBV24-1 and TRBJ2-7; 7 bases fit TRBD2. After removal of 5 bases from V and 6 bases from J, the junction contained 12 bases not matched to a gene. CDR3 length equals 15 residues. Germline loops: CDR1 KGHDR, CDR2 SFDVKD. CDR3 sequence: CATSGGASGSGEQYF. The CDR3 DNA sequence: TGTGCCACCAGTGGTGGAGCTAGCGGTTCGGGCGAGCAGTACTTC.

This clonotype was detected only a few times. The chain links TRBV3-1 to TRBJ1-5; D remains unclear. This CDR3 has 8 amino acids. CDR1 and CDR2 (germline): LGHDT, YNNKEL (reference sequence). The DNA of the CDR3 is TGTCCCCAATGCCCCCAGCATTTT. It yields the protein CPQCPQHF.

The chain couples TRBV6-4 to TRBJ2-1; TRBD1 aligns across 11 bases. Trimming removed 6 bases from V and 7 bases from J; junction bases left unmatched: 2. Germline assignment: CDR1 MRHNA and CDR2 SNTAGT. The CDR3 length is 13 residues. CDR3 DNA sequence: TGTGCCAGCAGCGGACAGGGGGCTAATGAGCAGTTCTTC. This translates into CASSGQGANEQFF.

This chain links TRBV10-1 with TRBJ1-2; tentative D call: TRBD1 (6 bases). V lost 4 bases, J lost 2 bases, and 8 bases lay in between. The germline V gene encodes CDR1 WNHNN and CDR2 SYGVQD (reference sequence). This CDR3 is built from 13 residues. The CDR3 region has the DNA TGCGCCAGCAGTGCTACAGGGAACTATGGCTACACCTTC. It specifies CASSATGNYGYTF.

This clonotype appeared many times. This chain joins TRBV11-2 and TRBJ2-2, with D uncertain. Germline V lookup: CDR1 SGHAT, CDR2 FQNNGV. This CDR3 region has 13 residues. The germline V and J ends were trimmed by 1 base and 6 bases, with 6 bases remaining between them. The CDR3 nucleotides are TGTGCCAGCAGCTTAGGAGGAGCCGGGGAGCTGTTTTTT. Amino acids: CASSLGGAGELFF.

This clonotype was seen repeatedly, ten times or more. The rearrangement joins TRBV20-1 to TRBJ2-1; D not resolved. Trimming took 5 bases from V and 12 from J, leaving 14 bases between them. The CDR3 runs 11 residues. CDR1 is DFQATT, CDR2 SNEGSKA, per germline (reference sequence). The CDR3, as DNA: TGCAGTGCTCGGCACTCTGGTGTGCAGTTCTTC. This gives the protein CSARHSGVQFF.

Only a few counts were recorded for this clonotype. The CDR3 protein is CASSFAGGFGETQYF. The CDR3 DNA is TGCGCCAGCAGCTTTGCGGGAGGGTTCGGAGAGACCCAGTACTTC. The V and J genes are TRBV5-1 and TRBJ2-5; 9 nucleotides match TRBD2. The V segment lost 2 bases and the J segment 4 bases; nucleotides outside the gene matches: 6. The germline gives CDR1 SGHRS, CDR2 YFSETQ. The CDR3 is made up of 15 amino acids.

The chain recombines TRBV20-1 with TRBJ2-1; 9 nucleotides agree with TRBD1. This CDR3 is built from 15 residues. Per germline, CDR1 DFQATT and CDR2 SNEGSKA (reference sequence). J gave up 1 base and V 2 bases, and 3 bases lay outside the gene matches. CDR3 sequence: CSARPGTGSYNEQFF. DNA for the CDR3: TGCAGTGCTAGACCCGGGACAGGGTCCTACAATGAGCAGTTCTTC.

Only a few counts were recorded for this clonotype. The chain uses TRBV5-1 and TRBJ1-1; TRBD1 is a possible D gene (5 bases). Trimming stripped 4 bases from V and 5 bases from J, with 15 bases between. The CDR3 is 14 amino acids. Per germline, CDR1 SGHRS and CDR2 YFSETQ. The CDR3 region has the DNA TGCGCCAGCAGCCTCGACAGCCCGCGAACTGAAGCTTTCTTT. This encodes CASSLDSPRTEAFF.

The chain links TRBV4-3 to TRBJ2-2; TRBD2 matches at 9 bases. J gave up 12 bases and V 1 base, and 12 bases lay outside the gene matches. This CDR3 is built from 16 residues. The germline gives CDR1 LGHNA, CDR2 YSLEER. The CDR3 coding sequence is TGCGCCAGCAGCCAAGTCCGAGGGCTAGCGGGAAGGAAGCTGTTTTTT. It translates to CASSQVRGLAGRKLFF.

This clonotype came up many times. The rearrangement uses TRBV20-1 and TRBJ2-7, with TRBD1 matching over 7 bases. Looked up from germline, CDR1 is DFQATT and CDR2 is SNEGSKA (reference sequence). The V segment lost 5 bases and the J segment 0 bases; nucleotides outside the gene matches: 4. The CDR3 loop spans 13 amino acids. The CDR3 DNA follows: TGCAGTGCTGCCGGGACAGACTCCTACGAGCAGTACTTC. This sequence encodes CSAAGTDSYEQYF.

This clonotype was counted ten times or more. The chain joins TRBV27 to TRBJ1-4, with a tentative D call TRBD1 (5 bases). Germline V lookup: CDR1 MNHEY, CDR2 SMNVEV (reference sequence). V lost 3 bases and J lost 5, with 10 bases in between. The CDR3 has 14 residues. CDR3 amino acids: CASSFAGWNEKLFF. DNA for the CDR3: TGTGCCAGCAGTTTCGCAGGGTGGAATGAAAAACTGTTTTTT.

This clonotype was observed a handful of times. The V gene is TRBV7-2, the J gene TRBJ2-3; 8 bases are a match to TRBD1. The CDR3 has 16 residues. The V segment lost 5 bases and the J segment 1 base; nucleotides outside the gene matches: 8. The germline CDR1 and CDR2 sequences are SGHTA and FQGNSA. The CDR3 loop is CASSRTQGVRTDTQYF. The CDR3 DNA reads as TGTGCCAGCAGCCGAACACAGGGGGTACGCACAGATACGCAGTATTTT.

The chain recombines TRBV20-1 with TRBJ2-1; 12 bases line up with TRBD2. V lost 0 bases to trimming and J lost 10 bases; unmatched junction nucleotides: 7. CDR1 DFQATT and CDR2 SNEGSKA come from the germline V gene (reference sequence). The CDR3 covers 15 residues. CDR3 coding DNA: TGCAGTGCTAGAGATCCACTAGCGGGAGGCGGGGAGCAGTTCTTC. It yields the protein CSARDPLAGGGEQFF.